The sequence of this TCR beta chain was determined in a study of T cell responses to AZD1222 COVID-19 vaccine. Whole-study findings and limits: Only 5 or 6 AZD1222 recipients were seropositive at baseline. In all cases, repertoires were sampled only after the peak T cell response. Mostly white British, mostly female donors; authors suggested clonal diversity may be underestimated.

V lost 1 base and J 10 bases, leaving 8 bases between the germline ends. Germline assignment: CDR1 SGHTA and CDR2 FQGNSA. This CDR3 is built from 13 residues. This table comes from immunoSEQ multiplex PCR, and its TCRdb copy is limited to in-frame clones, with some not included. The sample comprises 150,000 or so clones, 70% to 90% of which are singletons, and around 8% rests with the top ten. Notes on this clone: Its antigen is unknown.

The source was peripheral blood, collected on day 0 of AZD1222 vaccination. The chain couples TRBV7-2 to TRBJ1-6; D not certain. This TCR derives from an adult in good health. The CDR3 DNA follows: TGTGCCAGCAGCTTAGGCCCGGGGTCACCCCTCCACTTT. Translating it yields CASSLGPGSPLHF.